A single sample is the source of the 26 T cell receptor beta chains below, sequenced in a study of blood T cell repertoires in COVID-19 (TCRdb year 2020). The library was generated by the immunoSEQ multiplex PCR assay. TCRdb retrieved this table from immuneACCESS and kept in-frame rearrangements only. Not all clones are present; in checked studies, unresolved V genes account for under half, and no reason is known for the remainder. The sample records 65,000 to 90,000 clones, approximately 76% of which are singletons. 15% to 20% of the sample is in the top ten clones. The sample comprised peripheral blood. These receptors were obtained from a man aged 65-85 years with active or convalescent COVID-19.

The chain uses TRBV5-5 and TRBJ2-5; the match to TRBD1 covers 7 bases. The CDR3 has 16 amino acids. Trimming at V came to 5 bases and at J to 1 base, leaving 11 bases not matched to a gene. Germline values: CDR1 SGHKS, CDR2 YYEKEE (reference sequence). CDR3 bases: TGTGCCAGCAGGATCGGCCCAGGGACAGCCCAAGAGACCCAGTACTTC. It yields the protein CASRIGPGTAQETQYF. Combining the CDR3 with reference TRBV5-5 and TRBJ2-5 gives the whole variable domain DAGVTQSPTHLIKTRGQQVTLRCSPISGHKSVSWYQQVLGQGPQFIFQYYEKEERGRGNFPDRFSARQFPNYSSELNVNALLLGDSALYLCASRIGPGTAQETQYFGPGTRLLVL.

The rearrangement joins TRBV28 to TRBJ1-5, with a tentative D call TRBD1 (5 bases). Germline CDR1 MDHEN, CDR2 SYDVKM. Between the trimmed V and J ends, which lost 6 bases and 1 base, there was a span of 19 bases. There are 17 residues in the CDR3. CDR3 amino acids: CASRSSEGLGSNQPQHF. In DNA, the CDR3 is TGTGCCAGCAGATCGTCGGAGGGACTCGGCAGCAATCAGCCCCAGCATTTT. Full variable domain (missing parts from reference TRBV28 and TRBJ1-5): DVKVTQSSRYLVKRTGEKVFLECVQDMDHENMFWYRQDPGLGLRLIYFSYDVKMKEKGDIPEGYSVSREKKERFSLILESASTNQTSMYLCASRSSEGLGSNQPQHFGDGTRLSIL.

This clone was recorded once. The chain links TRBV10-3 to TRBJ2-1, with D possibly being TRBD1 (6 bases). The V gene lost 6 bases and the J gene lost 8 bases, with 14 bases spanning the gap. Germline lookup yields CDR1 ENHRY and CDR2 SYGVKD. The CDR3 length is 13 residues. DNA for the CDR3: TGTGCCATCAGGGACAGCTCTGGGGATGAGCAGTTCTTC. Translating it yields CAIRDSSGDEQFF.

V usage is TRBV7-9 and J usage is TRBJ2-7; TRBD1 aligns across 8 bases. The CDR3 consists of 14 residues. CDR1 is SEHNR, CDR2 FQNEAQ, per germline (reference sequence). Losses at the gene ends were 3 bases for V and 2 bases for J; bases not matched to a gene: 3. The CDR3 sequence: CASSLTGEAYEQYF. The CDR3 nucleotides are TGTGCCAGCAGCTTGACAGGGGAAGCCTACGAGCAGTACTTC.

This chain connects TRBV5-6 to TRBJ2-3; 10 bases agree with TRBD2. The CDR3 runs to 16 residues. Unmatched junction bases numbered 8, after V lost 0 bases and J lost 7 bases. CDR1 is SGHDT, CDR2 YYEEEE, per germline. For the CDR3, the DNA is TGTGCCAGCAGCTTGGCCCCTGGTAGCGGGGGGAATACGCAGTATTTT. This codes for CASSLAPGSGGNTQYF.

The V and J genes are TRBV9 and TRBJ2-3; D gene ambiguous. The CDR3 sequence is 17 residues long. From germline, CDR1 is SGDLS and CDR2 YYNGEE. With 0 bases removed from V and 0 bases from J, the gap between germline ends came to 14 bases. CDR3 in amino acids: CASSVAPGPYSTDTQYF. DNA for the CDR3: TGTGCCAGCAGCGTAGCTCCAGGTCCATATAGCACAGATACGCAGTATTTT.

This chain links TRBV3-1 (or the pseudogene TRBV3-2) with TRBJ2-7, with D perhaps matching TRBD1 (5 bases). Germline values: CDR1 LGHDT, CDR2 YNNKEL (reference sequence). The V gene lost 1 base and the J gene lost 6 bases, with 13 bases spanning the gap. CDR3 size: 14 residues. The CDR3 DNA is TGTGCCAGCAGCCAAGGCAGGGTTCGTATCGAGCAGTACTTC. Amino acids: CASSQGRVRIEQYF.

This chain uses TRBV5-4 with TRBJ2-1; D remains ambiguous. Trimming shortened V by 1 base and J by 0 bases, and 11 bases separated the two germline ends. The CDR3 spans 16 residues. Germline lookup yields CDR1 SGHNT and CDR2 YYREEE (reference sequence). This CDR3 is CASSLNPVSSYNEQFF. The CDR3 bases are TGTGCCAGCAGCTTGAATCCGGTTAGCTCCTACAATGAGCAGTTCTTC.

This clone turned up a few times. This chain joins TRBV18 and TRBJ1-4; D might be TRBD1 (6 bases). Germline-derived CDR1 and CDR2 are KGHSH and LQKENI. CDR3 length: 16 amino acids. V lost 0 bases to trimming and J lost 8 bases, with 16 bases between them. The CDR3 bases are TGTGCCAGCTCACCACCGAACGTGAAGGGGGGGGAAAAACTGTTTTTT. It specifies CASSPPNVKGGEKLFF.

As DNA, the CDR3 is TGTGCCAGCAGTCCCGGACTCGGGGGGGGTTATGGCTACACCTTC. This codes for CASSPGLGGGYGYTF. The rearrangement links TRBV28 to TRBJ1-2; D is perhaps TRBD1 (5 bases). This CDR3 comprises 15 residues. The germline gives CDR1 MDHEN, CDR2 SYDVKM. V lost 5 bases and J 5 bases, leaving 18 bases between the germline ends.

The gene calls are TRBV28 and TRBJ2-6, with D uncertain. Germline CDR1 is MDHEN and CDR2 is SYDVKM. The germline V and J ends were trimmed by 5 bases and 0 bases, with 11 bases remaining between them. The CDR3 length is 16 residues. The CDR3 region has the DNA TGTGCCAGCAGTGCCCCCTTGAGCTCTGGGGCCAACGTCCTGACTTTC. It is translated as CASSAPLSSGANVLTF. The whole variable domain, remainder taken from reference TRBV28 and TRBJ2-6, is DVKVTQSSRYLVKRTGEKVFLECVQDMDHENMFWYRQDPGLGLRLIYFSYDVKMKEKGDIPEGYSVSREKKERFSLILESASTNQTSMYLCASSAPLSSGANVLTFGAGSRLTVL.

This chain joins TRBV6-1 and TRBJ1-5; a weak D match, TRBD1 (6 bases). This CDR3 region has 16 residues. The V end lost 4 bases, the J end lost 0 bases, and 13 bases lay between the germline ends. In germline, CDR1 is MNHNS, CDR2 SASEGT. CDR3 residues: CASSGGQYYSNQPQHF. In DNA, the CDR3 is TGTGCCAGCAGTGGCGGACAGTATTATAGCAATCAGCCCCAGCATTTT.

The chain recombines TRBV5-1 with TRBJ1-6; TRBD1 might be the D (6 bases). The CDR3 runs 14 residues. In germline, CDR1 is SGHRS, CDR2 YFSETQ. V lost 4 bases, J lost 9 bases, and 14 bases lay in between. In nucleotides, the CDR3 is TGCGCCAGCAGCCCGGACAGCCAGGGTTCACCCCTCCACTTT. This translates into CASSPDSQGSPLHF.

This rearrangement joins TRBV5-3 to TRBJ2-3; D possibly corresponds to TRBD2 (6 bases). TRBV5-3 belongs to the ORF category, with a function that is uncertain. Trimming left V 2 bases short and J 5 bases short, with 15 bases between. The CDR3 is 15 amino acids. Here the CDR3 DNA reads TGTGCCAGAAGCTTCTGCGGGGACCAAGGAGATACGCAGTATTTT. This codes for CARSFCGDQGDTQYF.

This clone appeared once. The chain links TRBV5-4 to TRBJ1-2; TRBD1 agrees at 9 bases. The CDR3 has 14 amino acids. Per the germline V gene, CDR1 is SGHNT and CDR2 is YYREEE (reference sequence). With V trimmed by 2 bases and J by 2 bases, 1 base remained unmatched. The DNA of the CDR3 is TGTGCCAGCAGCTTAACAGGGGGCAACTATGGCTACACCTTC. This sequence encodes CASSLTGGNYGYTF. The variable domain in full, completed from reference TRBV5-4 and TRBJ1-2, reads ETGVTQSPTHLIKTRGQQVTLRCSSQSGHNTVSWYQQALGQGPQFIFQYYREEENGRGNFPPRFSGLQFPNYSSELNVNALELDDSALYLCASSLTGGNYGYTFGSGTRLTVV.

This clone was seen more than once but under ten times. This sequence joins TRBV12-5 and TRBJ2-3; D gene ambiguous. The germline gives CDR1 LGHNT, CDR2 FRNRAP. The CDR3 loop spans 15 amino acids. Trimming took 0 bases from V and 0 from J, leaving 7 bases between them. The CDR3 sequence: CASGLVVGSTDTQYF. CDR3 bases: TGTGCTAGTGGTTTGGTAGTCGGGAGCACAGATACGCAGTATTTT. Full variable domain (missing parts from reference TRBV12-5 and TRBJ2-3): DARVTQTPRHKVTEMGQEVTMRCQPILGHNTVFWYRQTMMQGLELLAYFRNRAPLDDSGMPKDRFSAEMPDATLATLKIQPSEPRDSAVYFCASGLVVGSTDTQYFGPGTRLTVL.

The chain combines TRBV11-3 with TRBJ1-1; D is uncertain. The CDR3 sequence is 12 residues long. V lost 4 bases to trimming and J lost 12 bases, with 15 bases between them. CDR1 and CDR2 from the germline V gene are SGHNT and YENEEA. CDR3 sequence reads: CASSSHGGESFF. CDR3 coding DNA: TGTGCCAGCAGCTCGCACGGAGGTGAGTCTTTCTTT.

The J gene is TRBJ2-7, the V gene TRBV5-1, with unresolved D. Germline loops: CDR1 SGHRS, CDR2 YFSETQ. There are 13 residues in the CDR3. Trimming removed 5 bases from V and 6 bases from J, with 15 bases in between. The CDR3 coding sequence is TGCGCCAGCAGGAGGTCAGAGGAAGGCGAGCAGTACTTC. Its protein is CASRRSEEGEQYF.

The V and J genes are TRBV24-1 and TRBJ2-2; 7 bases are a match to TRBD1. The germline V gene has CDR1 KGHDR and CDR2 SFDVKD. This CDR3 is 15 amino acids long. The V and J ends lost 4 bases and 6 bases, in that order; junction bases with no gene match: 7. CDR3 protein: CATSDPTGWAGELFF. As DNA, the CDR3 is TGTGCCACCAGTGACCCGACAGGGTGGGCCGGGGAGCTGTTTTTT.

This clone was seen a few times. For the CDR3, the DNA is TGTGCAAGTCGCTTAGTTAGCGGGGTCTACGAGCAGTACTTC. This encodes CASRLVSGVYEQYF. This chain joins TRBV12-2 and TRBJ2-7; whether TRBD2, the table's D call, matches the DNA was not checked. TRBV12-2 is designated a pseudogene. The CDR3 contains 14 residues.

This clone was detected a few times. V and J are TRBV6-5 and TRBJ2-7; D perhaps matches TRBD2 (5 bases). The germline CDR1 and CDR2 sequences are MNHEY and SVGAGI. CDR3 length: 14 residues. Trimming took off 10 bases at V and 3 bases at J, with 19 bases between the two ends. The CDR3 is CATTPNPGIYEQYF. The CDR3 DNA sequence: TGTGCCACCACCCCGAATCCGGGAATCTACGAGCAGTACTTC.

The V gene is TRBV14, the J gene TRBJ1-6; D unclear. V was cut by 1 base and J by 2 bases, with 12 bases left in between. There are 17 residues in the CDR3. CDR1 and CDR2 (germline): SGHDN, FVKESK. The CDR3 loop reads CASSQGGVVTYNSPLHF. The CDR3 coding sequence is TGTGCCAGCAGCCAAGGCGGGGTAGTAACCTATAATTCACCCCTCCACTTT.

This clone occurred a few times. This rearrangement joins TRBV6-5 to TRBJ2-5, with 7 bases lining up with TRBD1. This CDR3 has 14 residues. The J segment lost 5 bases and the V segment lost 8 bases, leaving 11 bases of the junction unmatched. The germline gives CDR1 MNHEY, CDR2 SVGAGI. CDR3 DNA sequence: TGTGCCAGCCGAGATAACAGGGGTCGGGAGACCCAGTACTTC. Amino acids: CASRDNRGRETQYF.

The chain carries TRBV7-9 and TRBJ1-1, with D unclear. The germline CDR1 and CDR2 sequences are SEHNR and FQNEAQ (reference sequence). The CDR3 is 12 amino acids. The V end lost 8 bases, the J end lost 5 bases, and 12 bases lay between the germline ends. The CDR3 loop is CASEGVETEAFF. The CDR3, as DNA: TGTGCCAGCGAAGGTGTGGAGACTGAAGCTTTCTTT.

The V gene is TRBV5-1, the J gene TRBJ1-1, with D possibly matching TRBD1 (5 bases). This CDR3 is 13 amino acids long. The germline V gene encodes CDR1 SGHRS and CDR2 YFSETQ. The V gene lost 7 bases and the J gene lost 1 base, with 11 bases spanning the gap. Written as DNA, the CDR3 is TGCGCCAGCCAAGGGGCACCGAACACTGAAGCTTTCTTT. Its translation is CASQGAPNTEAFF.

This chain connects TRBV6-5 to TRBJ1-4, with 7 bases matching TRBD1. V lost 6 bases to trimming and J lost 4 bases; unmatched junction nucleotides: 5. The CDR3 is 14 amino acids. The germline V gene has CDR1 MNHEY and CDR2 SVGAGI. CDR3 sequence (DNA): TGTGCCAGCAGCCAGGGACAGCGTAATGAAAAACTGTTTTTT. Translating gives CASSQGQRNEKLFF.